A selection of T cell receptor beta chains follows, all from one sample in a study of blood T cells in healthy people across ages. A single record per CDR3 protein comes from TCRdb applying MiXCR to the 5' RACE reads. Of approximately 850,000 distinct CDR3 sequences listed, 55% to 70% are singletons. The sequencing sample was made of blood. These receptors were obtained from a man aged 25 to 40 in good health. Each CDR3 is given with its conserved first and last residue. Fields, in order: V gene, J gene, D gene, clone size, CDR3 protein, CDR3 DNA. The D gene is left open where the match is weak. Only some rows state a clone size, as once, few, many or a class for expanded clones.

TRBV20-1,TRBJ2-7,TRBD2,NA,CSASNLAGASYEQYF,TGCAGTGCTAGCAATCTAGCGGGGGCCTCCTACGAGCAGTACTTC
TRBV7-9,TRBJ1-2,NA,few,CASSPPSAVYGYTF,TGTGCCAGCAGCCCGCCCTCGGCAGTCTATGGCTACACCTTC
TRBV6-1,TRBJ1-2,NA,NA,CASSIQNNYGYTF,TGTGCCAGCAGTATACAGAATAACTATGGCTACACCTTC
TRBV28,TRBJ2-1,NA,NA,CASIQGGYNEQFF,TGTGCCAGCATCCAGGGTGGCTACAATGAGCAGTTCTTC
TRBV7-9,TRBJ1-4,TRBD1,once,CATVRTGANEKLFF,TGTGCCACCGTACGCACAGGGGCTAATGAAAAACTGTTTTTT
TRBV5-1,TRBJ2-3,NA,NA,CASSFYGLLDTQYF,TGCGCCAGCAGCTTCTACGGGTTACTGGATACGCAGTATTTT
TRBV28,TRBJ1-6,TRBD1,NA,CASRTGQGAFLSPLHF,TGTGCCAGCAGAACCGGACAGGGGGCTTTTTTATCACCCCTCCACTTT
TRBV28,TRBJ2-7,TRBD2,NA,CASTPEGTSDYEQYF,TGTGCCAGCACCCCGGAGGGGACTAGCGACTACGAGCAGTACTTC
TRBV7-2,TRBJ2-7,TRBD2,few,CASTKLAGTSGSYEQYF,TGTGCCAGCACTAAACTAGCTGGGACTAGCGGGTCCTACGAGCAGTACTTC
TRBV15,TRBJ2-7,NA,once,CATSRDLGASSYEQYF,TGTGCCACCAGCAGAGATTTGGGGGCAAGCTCCTACGAGCAGTACTTC
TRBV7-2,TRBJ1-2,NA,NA,CASSLAQQGPYGYTF,TGTGCCAGCAGCTTAGCCCAACAGGGACCCTATGGCTACACCTTC
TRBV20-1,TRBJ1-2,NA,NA,CSAPLSGNYGYTF,TGCAGTGCCCCCCTGTCGGGGAACTATGGCTACACCTTC
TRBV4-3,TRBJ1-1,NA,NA,CASSQDRGTTMNTEAFF,TGCGCCAGCAGCCAAGATAGGGGTACGACGATGAACACTGAAGCTTTCTTT
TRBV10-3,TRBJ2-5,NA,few,CAISEARGQETQYF,TGTGCCATCAGTGAGGCGAGGGGCCAAGAGACCCAGTACTTC
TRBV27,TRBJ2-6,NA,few,CASSLFFSAEGSGANVLTF,TGTGCCAGCAGTTTATTTTTTTCGGCCGAGGGCTCTGGGGCCAACGTCCTGACTTTC
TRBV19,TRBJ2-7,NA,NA,CASSASPGDEQYF,TGTGCCAGTAGTGCCTCCCCGGGCGACGAGCAGTACTTC
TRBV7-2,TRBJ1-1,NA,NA,CASSLVIWGRSEAFF,TGTGCCAGCAGCTTAGTTATTTGGGGGCGGTCTGAAGCTTTCTTT
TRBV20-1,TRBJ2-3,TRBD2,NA,CSASGGGTSGSPDTQYF,TGCAGTGCTAGCGGTGGCGGGACTAGCGGGAGTCCAGATACGCAGTATTTT
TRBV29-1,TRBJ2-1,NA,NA,CSGVVTAVNEQFF,TGCAGCGGGGTCGTGACAGCCGTCAATGAGCAGTTCTTC
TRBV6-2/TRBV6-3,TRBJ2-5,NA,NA,CASSWTPGETQYF,TGTGCCAGCAGTTGGACGCCTGGCGAGACCCAGTACTTC
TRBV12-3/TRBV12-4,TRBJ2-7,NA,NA,CASGYRYEQYF,TGTGCCAGCGGCTATCGCTACGAGCAGTACTTC
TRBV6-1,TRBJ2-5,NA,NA,CASSEPPGLEYF,TGTGCCAGCAGTGAACCCCCAGGCTTGGAGTACTTC
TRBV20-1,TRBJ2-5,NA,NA,CSALTAFQETQYF,TGCAGTGCCCTGACAGCATTTCAAGAGACCCAGTACTTC
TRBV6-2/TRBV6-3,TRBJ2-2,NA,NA,CASSYSFRDLNTGELFF,TGTGCCAGCAGTTACTCCTTCCGGGACTTGAACACCGGGGAGCTGTTTTTT
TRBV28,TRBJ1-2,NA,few,CASSLSPDTGYTF,TGTGCCAGCAGTTTATCCCCGGACACTGGCTACACCTTC
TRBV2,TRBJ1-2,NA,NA,CASSDGPEYGYTF,TGTGCCAGCAGTGACGGCCCAGAGTATGGCTACACCTTC
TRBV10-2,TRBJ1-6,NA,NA,CASSGAGTDNSPLHF,TGCGCCAGCAGTGGAGCAGGGACGGATAATTCACCCCTCCACTTT
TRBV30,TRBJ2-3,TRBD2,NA,CAWSPGTSGSLSTQYF,TGTGCCTGGAGCCCCGGGACTAGCGGGAGTCTAAGTACGCAGTATTTT
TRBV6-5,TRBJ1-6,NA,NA,CASSYSGSTGYNSPLHF,TGTGCCAGCAGTTACTCCGGTTCGACTGGCTATAATTCACCCCTCCACTTT
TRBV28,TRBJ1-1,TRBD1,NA,CASSYGGQKAFF,TGTGCCAGCAGCTATGGGGGACAGAAAGCTTTCTTT
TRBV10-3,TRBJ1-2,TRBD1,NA,CAISPDRDGYTF,TGTGCCATCAGTCCCGACAGGGACGGCTACACCTTC
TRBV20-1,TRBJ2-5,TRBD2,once,CSARDRLAGKETQYF,TGCAGTGCTAGAGATCGGCTAGCGGGTAAAGAGACCCAGTACTTC
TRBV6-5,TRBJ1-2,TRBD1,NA,CASRSGGTGYTF,TGTGCCAGCAGGTCAGGGGGGACGGGCTACACCTTC
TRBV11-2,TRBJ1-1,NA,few,CASKSTEAFF,TGTGCCAGCAAAAGCACTGAAGCTTTCTTT
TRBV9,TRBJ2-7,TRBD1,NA,CASSVGQGTIYEQYF,TGTGCCAGCAGCGTAGGACAGGGGACCATCTACGAGCAGTACTTC
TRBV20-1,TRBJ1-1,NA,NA,CRASSLNEAFF,TGCAGGGCTAGTTCCCTGAACGAAGCTTTCTTT
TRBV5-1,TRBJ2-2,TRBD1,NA,CASWDSKNTGELFF,TGCGCCAGTTGGGACAGCAAGAACACCGGGGAGCTGTTTTTT
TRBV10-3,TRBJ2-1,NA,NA,CAISDYYNEQFF,TGTGCCATCAGTGACTACTACAATGAGCAGTTCTTC
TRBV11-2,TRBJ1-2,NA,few,CASSPSRGYGYTF,TGTGCCAGCAGCCCTTCTCGTGGCTATGGCTACACCTTC
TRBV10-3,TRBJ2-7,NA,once,CAISRNGGGQLGEQYF,TGTGCCATCAGTAGGAACGGCGGAGGGCAGTTGGGCGAGCAGTACTTC
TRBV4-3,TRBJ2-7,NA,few,CASSQAGLGGYEQYF,TGCGCCAGCAGCCAAGCGGGGTTAGGGGGCTACGAGCAGTACTTC
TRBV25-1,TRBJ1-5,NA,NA,CASSDRQYNQPQHF,TGTGCCAGCAGTGATCGACAGTATAATCAGCCCCAGCATTTT
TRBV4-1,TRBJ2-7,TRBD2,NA,CASSNSGREYEQYF,TGCGCCAGCAGCAACAGCGGGAGAGAGTACGAGCAGTACTTC
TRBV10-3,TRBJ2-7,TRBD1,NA,CAIRMGQGGDSSYEQYF,TGTGCCATCAGGATGGGACAGGGGGGGGACTCATCCTACGAGCAGTACTTC
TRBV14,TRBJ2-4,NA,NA,CASGGGTKNIRYF,TGTGCCAGCGGAGGGGGGACCAAAAACATTCGGTACTTC
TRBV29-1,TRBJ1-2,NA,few,CSVEDWTKPNYGYTF,TGCAGCGTTGAAGATTGGACCAAACCGAACTATGGCTACACCTTC
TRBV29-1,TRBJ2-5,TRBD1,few,CSVKTGVLETQYF,TGCAGCGTTAAGACAGGGGTGTTGGAGACCCAGTACTTC
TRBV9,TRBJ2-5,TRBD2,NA,CASSAGTSGRYNEQYF,TGTGCCAGCAGCGCCGGGACTAGCGGGCGATACAATGAGCAGTACTTC
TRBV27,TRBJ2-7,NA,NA,CASSSGSGGYEQYF,TGTGCCAGCAGTTCTGGTTCAGGGGGGTACGAGCAGTACTTC
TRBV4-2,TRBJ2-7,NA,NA,CASSQEGWVQEPYEQYF,TGTGCCAGCAGCCAAGAAGGGTGGGTTCAGGAACCCTACGAGCAGTACTTC